This is a list of T cell receptor beta chains from one sample in a study of blood T cell repertoires in COVID-19. The method was immunoSEQ multiplex PCR; TCRdb's version includes in-frame clones alone and lacks a portion of them. The profile shows about 260,000 clones, roughly 80% of them singletons. Sequenced: PBMCs or T cells enriched from blood (not recorded which). The receptors come from a young man with acute COVID-19. The CDR3 runs from the conserved cysteine through the conserved F or W. A D gene is named only where the DNA matches it firmly. Size values are once, few and many counts, or a class for expanded clones, and some rows have none.

cdr3_nt cdr3_aa v_call clone_size d_call j_call
TGTGCCAGCAGCGGACAGGGGTTTGGCTACACCTTC CASSGQGFGYTF TRBV9 once TRBD1 TRBJ1-2
TGTGCCAGCAGTCCTCAGTGGGCCGACACTGAAGCTTTCTTT CASSPQWADTEAFF TRBV6-5 NA NA TRBJ1-1
TGTGCCAGCAGCTACCGGACAGGGTCGGGGGAGCAGTTCTTC CASSYRTGSGEQFF TRBV5-1 NA TRBD1 TRBJ2-1
TGTGCCAGCAGGCGGGCCCGGGGCACTGAAGCTTTCTTT CASRRARGTEAFF TRBV12-3/TRBV12-4 NA NA TRBJ1-1
TGTGCCAGCAGCTTGGGGGGAGGTACGACTAATGAAAAACTGTTTTTT CASSLGGGTTNEKLFF TRBV7-9 hyperexpanded NA TRBJ1-4
TGTGCCAGCAGCACGGTGGACAGGGGCAAAAACATTCAGTACTTC CASSTVDRGKNIQYF TRBV5-6 NA TRBD1 TRBJ2-4
TGTGCCAGCAGCGTTCGGGAAGCGGGGGAGCAGTTCTTC CASSVREAGEQFF TRBV9 NA TRBD2 TRBJ2-1
TGCGCCAGCAGCCCTCAATCCGGGGCCGGGGAGCTGTTTTTT CASSPQSGAGELFF TRBV4-3 once NA TRBJ2-2
TGTGCCAGCAGCGTAATAGTTCAAAAAGACATTCAGTACTTC CASSVIVQKDIQYF TRBV7-9 NA NA TRBJ2-4
TGTGCCAGCAGCGGTGGTGGCGGGGGCGCTGACGGCTACACCTTC CASSGGGGGADGYTF TRBV5-1 NA NA TRBJ1-2
TGTGCCAGCAGGGTCGGACAGGGCATAATCTACAATGAGCAGTTCTTC CASRVGQGIIYNEQFF TRBV2 many TRBD1 TRBJ2-1
TGTGCCAGCAGTGCCGACAATAGCAATCAGCCCCAGCATTTT CASSADNSNQPQHF TRBV2 NA NA TRBJ1-5
TGTGCCAGCAGCCAAGAACTGTCAGGGGGCTCGAGCACCGGGGAGCTGTTTTTT CASSQELSGGSSTGELFF TRBV4-2 NA TRBD1 TRBJ2-2
TGTGCCAGCAGTGACCTCCGACTAGCGGGCCTGCCGTCTGGTGAGCAGTTCTTC CASSDLRLAGLPSGEQFF TRBV25-1 NA TRBD2 TRBJ2-1
TGTGCCAGCAGTTTGTCTTATGAGCAGTTCTTC CASSLSYEQFF TRBV12-3/TRBV12-4 NA NA TRBJ2-1
TGTGCCAGCGGGGTAGACAGGACACCAAATGAAAAACTGTTTTTT CASGVDRTPNEKLFF TRBV6-5 NA NA TRBJ1-4
TGTGCCAGCAGTTTATCCGGACTAGGAACAGATACGCAGTATTTT CASSLSGLGTDTQYF TRBV27 NA TRBD2 TRBJ2-3
TGTGCCAGCTCACCAAATCCCGGTGCCCAAGCTTTCTTT CASSPNPGAQAFF TRBV18 NA NA TRBJ1-1
TGTGCCAGCAGCGGACAGGTGAACTATGGCTACACCTTC CASSGQVNYGYTF TRBV6-6 NA TRBD1 TRBJ1-2
TGTGCCACCAGTGACCGATCGGGACTAGCGGGCAGCACAGATACGCAGTATTTT CATSDRSGLAGSTDTQYF TRBV24-1 NA TRBD2 TRBJ2-3
TGTGCCAGCAGGCCACCAACAGGGGTGAACACTGAAGCTTTCTTT CASRPPTGVNTEAFF TRBV5-4 NA TRBD1 TRBJ1-1
TGTGCCAGCTCGCAACTTCCCACAGATACGCAGTATTTT CASSQLPTDTQYF TRBV18 once NA TRBJ2-3
TGTGCCAGCAGCCCCGCAGGGGCCCTTTATGGCTACACCTTC CASSPAGALYGYTF TRBV11-3 NA NA TRBJ1-2
TGTGCCAGCAGCTTTGAAGGCGGGCGCGGAGGGTTTCATTCACCCCTCCACTTT CASSFEGGRGGFHSPLHF TRBV5-1 NA NA TRBJ1-6
TGTGCCAGCGAAACGAGACAGGGGGAGTACTATGGCTACACCTTC CASETRQGEYYGYTF TRBV7-2 NA TRBD1 TRBJ1-2
TGTGCCAGCAGGGATCAGGGACTAGCCTTCAATGAGCAGTTCTTC CASRDQGLAFNEQFF TRBV25-1 NA TRBD2 TRBJ2-1
TGCGCCAGCAGCTTAACAGGGGGAAGAGAAGCTTTCTTT CASSLTGGREAFF TRBV5-1 few TRBD1 TRBJ1-1
TGTGCCAGCAGTTACAAGAAAGGACAGGCAAACTATGGCTACACCTTC CASSYKKGQANYGYTF TRBV6-2/TRBV6-3 NA TRBD1 TRBJ1-2
TGTGCCAGCAGTTTAGGGGACAGGGGACACAATGAGCAGTTCTTC CASSLGDRGHNEQFF TRBV28 NA TRBD1 TRBJ2-1
TGTGCCAGCAGTTCTGGACTGTTGGGCTACACCTTC CASSSGLLGYTF TRBV6-5 NA NA TRBJ1-2
TGTGCCAGCAGCCCTCTGACAGGGTCGAATGGCTACACCTTC CASSPLTGSNGYTF TRBV3-1/TRBV3-2 few TRBD1 TRBJ1-2
TGTGCCAGCAGCGTAGTGGCAGGGATGTCGATTACGCGGACTGAAGCTTTCTTT CASSVVAGMSITRTEAFF TRBV9 NA NA TRBJ1-1